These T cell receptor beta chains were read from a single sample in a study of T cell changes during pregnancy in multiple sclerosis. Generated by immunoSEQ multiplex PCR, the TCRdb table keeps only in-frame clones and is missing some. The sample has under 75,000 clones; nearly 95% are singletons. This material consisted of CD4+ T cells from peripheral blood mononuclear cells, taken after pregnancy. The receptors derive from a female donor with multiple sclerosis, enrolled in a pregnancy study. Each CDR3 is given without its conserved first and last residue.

ASSALLAGGYEQY TRBJ2-7 TRBV5-1
ASSLGLAGAPYEQY TRBJ2-7 TRBV5-4
ASSPPYLSLVRDRDSGANVLT TRBJ2-6 TRBV13
SVGPGEGTQY TRBJ2-5 TRBV29-1
ASSLMGADNEQF TRBJ2-1 TRBV4-1
ASSIPGTGGGEQY TRBJ2-7 TRBV19
ATSRDMVGNQPQH TRBJ1-5 TRBV15
ASSLGGGMGGNQPQH TRBJ1-5 TRBV5-4
ASSLRGEETQY TRBJ2-5 TRBV5-4
ASSPGQGNTEAF TRBJ1-1 TRBV7-6
ASSFLLGGASYEQY - TRBV5-6
ASSINRGGDTEAF TRBJ1-1 TRBV19
ASSPGQGFGNEQF TRBJ2-1 TRBV6-5
ASSRGTGVNSPLH TRBJ1-6 TRBV7-3
ASNPDRGGLPDTQY TRBJ2-3 TRBV27
AISREAGWDYGYT TRBJ1-2 TRBV10-3
ASSLRAPTAFSGNTIY TRBJ1-3 TRBV7-6
ASSWGTGGLNTEAF TRBJ1-1 TRBV5-1
ASSFGLAGGPYEQY TRBJ2-7 TRBV19
ASSERGENSNQPQH TRBJ1-5 TRBV4-2
ASSRTSGRLVNEQF TRBJ2-1 TRBV2
ASTGTGAFNEKLF TRBJ1-4 TRBV19
ASSPTGTGARSSYEQY TRBJ2-7 TRBV5-1